One and the same sample provided the 9 T cell receptor beta chains below, sequenced in a study of cytomegalovirus exposure and HLA in healthy donors. Sequencing used immunoSEQ multiplex PCR; TCRdb keeps in-frame clones, though not all of them. Among about 110,000 clones listed, approximately 94% were seen once. Source material: PBMCs. Source of these receptors: a woman younger than 35 in good health and CMV-seronegative.

The V call is TRBV5-4, the J call TRBJ2-3, with 9 bases fitting TRBD2. The V gene end was trimmed by 4 bases and the J gene end by 2 bases; junction bases not matched to a gene: 11. Per germline, CDR1 SGHNT and CDR2 YYREEE (reference sequence). The CDR3 length is 17 residues. The CDR3 DNA sequence: TGTGCCAGCAGCAGCCTAGCGGGGTCACTTAACACAGATACGCAGTATTTT. This sequence encodes CASSSLAGSLNTDTQYF.

This sequence joins TRBV2 and TRBJ1-6; D perhaps matches TRBD1 (6 bases). V gave up 0 bases and J gave up 10 bases, with 13 bases separating them. CDR3 size: 15 residues. Germline V lookup: CDR1 SNHLY, CDR2 FYNNEI. For the CDR3, the DNA is TGTGCCAGCAGTGAAGCGAAACAGGGTTTGTCACCCCTCCACTTT. Its protein product is CASSEAKQGLSPLHF.

The CDR3 DNA reads as TGCGCCAGCAGCCAAGATAGGGCGGGGGGGCTTATCGAGCAGTTCTTC. Its protein is CASSQDRAGGLIEQFF. V gene TRBV4-3 combines with J gene TRBJ2-1, with 9 bases lining up with TRBD2. The CDR3 contains 16 residues. Germline lookup yields CDR1 LGHNA and CDR2 YSLEER. The V gene end was trimmed by 0 bases and the J gene end by 10 bases; junction bases not matched to a gene: 10.

The chain couples TRBV5-1 to TRBJ1-1, with 7 bases aligning to TRBD1. V gave up 1 base and J gave up 4 bases; unmatched junction bases: 1. Germline CDR1 reads SGHRS; CDR2 reads YFSETQ. The CDR3 is 13 amino acids. CDR3 residues: CASSLSGGTEAFF. In nucleotides, the CDR3 is TGCGCCAGCAGCTTGTCAGGGGGCACTGAAGCTTTCTTT.

The chain recombines TRBV7-2 with TRBJ1-2; D is possibly TRBD1 (5 bases). The CDR3 contains 15 residues. Trimming removed 1 base at V and 4 bases at J, with 13 bases between. Germline V gives CDR1 SGHTA, CDR2 FQGNSA. CDR3: CASSLVTGAFYGYTF. The CDR3, as DNA: TGTGCCAGCAGCTTAGTAACTGGGGCGTTCTATGGCTACACCTTC.

The chain combines TRBV19 with TRBJ1-1, with D perhaps TRBD1 (5 bases). This CDR3 is 15 amino acids long. V lost 3 bases, J lost 1 base, and 12 bases lay in between. Germline values: CDR1 LNHDA, CDR2 SQIVND (reference sequence). CDR3 DNA sequence: TGTGCCAGTAGTATTGGGCTTACAGGGAACACTGAAGCTTTCTTT. Translation: CASSIGLTGNTEAFF.

The V gene is TRBV4-2, the J gene TRBJ1-1; D gene uncertain. The V end was cut by 1 base, the J end by 5 bases, with 11 bases between. The germline gives CDR1 LGHNA, CDR2 YNFKEQ. This CDR3 has 14 amino acids. CDR3 nucleotide sequence: TGTGCCAGCAGCCAAGTTGTGGAGGTGACTGAAGCTTTCTTT. Translating gives CASSQVVEVTEAFF.

J is TRBJ2-7 and V is TRBV5-1, with 11 nucleotides matching TRBD2. This CDR3 comprises 16 residues. Germline loops: CDR1 SGHRS, CDR2 YFSETQ. With 4 bases clipped from V and 6 bases from J, the junction kept 12 bases outside the gene matches. The CDR3 reads CASSPRGTSGGFEQYF. CDR3 bases: TGCGCCAGCAGCCCGAGGGGGACTAGCGGTGGTTTCGAGCAGTACTTC.

This sequence joins TRBV2 and TRBJ2-7; 9 bases agree with TRBD1. Trimming removed 2 bases from V and 3 bases from J; junction bases left unmatched: 8. CDR1 is SNHLY and CDR2 is FYNNEI in the germline V gene. The CDR3 has 16 amino acids. CDR3 sequence reads: CASSEPVGQGSYEQYF. For the CDR3, the DNA is TGTGCCAGCAGTGAACCGGTGGGACAGGGAAGCTACGAGCAGTACTTC.